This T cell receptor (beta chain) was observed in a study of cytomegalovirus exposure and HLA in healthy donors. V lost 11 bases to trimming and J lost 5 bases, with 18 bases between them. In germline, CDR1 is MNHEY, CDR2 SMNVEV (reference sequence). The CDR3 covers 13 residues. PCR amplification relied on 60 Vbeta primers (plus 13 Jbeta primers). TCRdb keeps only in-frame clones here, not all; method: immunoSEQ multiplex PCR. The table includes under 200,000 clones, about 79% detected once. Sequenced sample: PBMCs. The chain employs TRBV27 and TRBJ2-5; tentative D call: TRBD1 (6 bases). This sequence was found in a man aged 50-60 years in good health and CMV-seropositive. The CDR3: CASWTAPGETQYF. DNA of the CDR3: TGTGCCTCGTGGACAGCCCCGGGGGAGACCCAGTACTTC.